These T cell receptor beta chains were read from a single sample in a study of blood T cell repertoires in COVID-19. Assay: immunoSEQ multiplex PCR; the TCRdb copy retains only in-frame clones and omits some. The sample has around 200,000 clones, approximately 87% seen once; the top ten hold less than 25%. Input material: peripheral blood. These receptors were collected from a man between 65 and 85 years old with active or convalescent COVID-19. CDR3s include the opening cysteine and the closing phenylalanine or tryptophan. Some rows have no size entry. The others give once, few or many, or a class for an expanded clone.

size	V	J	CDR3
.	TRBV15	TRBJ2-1	CATSRAGAGGGEQFF
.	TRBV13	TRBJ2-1	CASSLQRDNEQFF
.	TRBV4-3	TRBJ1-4	CASSQSPGLNEKLFF
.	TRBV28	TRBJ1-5	CASRRDQPQHF
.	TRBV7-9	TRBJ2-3	CASSRDTDTQYF
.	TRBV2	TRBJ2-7	CASNLQGTSGLYEQYF
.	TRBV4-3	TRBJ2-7	CASSQQTGLAEGYEQYF
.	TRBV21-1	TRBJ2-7	CASIRDSAYEQYF
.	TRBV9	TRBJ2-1	CASSIRELRGGLYEQFF
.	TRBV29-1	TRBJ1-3	CSVEIWGHRSGNTIYF
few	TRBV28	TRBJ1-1	CASSLFNRENTEAFF
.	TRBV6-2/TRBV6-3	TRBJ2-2	CASSYLRGNTGELFF
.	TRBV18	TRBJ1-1	CASSQTGGSSEAFF
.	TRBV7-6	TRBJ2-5	CASSLARTSGTKYF
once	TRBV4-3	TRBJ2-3	CASSQVAGGPTDTQYF
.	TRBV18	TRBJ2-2	CASSQGIGELFF
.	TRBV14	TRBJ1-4	CASSLKLTGKNEKLFF
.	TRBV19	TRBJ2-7	CASSIDSFRGSYEQYF
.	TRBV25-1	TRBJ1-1	CASSESLGRVTEAFF
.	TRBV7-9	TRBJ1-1	CASSLFGFSDTEAFF
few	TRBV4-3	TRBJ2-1	CASSQDRQQYNEQFF
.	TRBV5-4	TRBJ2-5	CASSLAASGSLQTQYF
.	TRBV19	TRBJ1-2	CASSMTGGDNYGYTF
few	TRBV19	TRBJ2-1	CASEAHSYNEQFF
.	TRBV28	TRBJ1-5	CASRPDRQGGQPQHF
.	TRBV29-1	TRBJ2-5	CSVGLAQETQYF
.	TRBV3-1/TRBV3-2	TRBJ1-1	CASSQGALTEAFF
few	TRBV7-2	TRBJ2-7	CASSLSGSSYEQYF
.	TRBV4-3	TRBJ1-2	CASSQERTASQGYTF
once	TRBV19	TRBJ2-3	CASSLAPLHTQYF